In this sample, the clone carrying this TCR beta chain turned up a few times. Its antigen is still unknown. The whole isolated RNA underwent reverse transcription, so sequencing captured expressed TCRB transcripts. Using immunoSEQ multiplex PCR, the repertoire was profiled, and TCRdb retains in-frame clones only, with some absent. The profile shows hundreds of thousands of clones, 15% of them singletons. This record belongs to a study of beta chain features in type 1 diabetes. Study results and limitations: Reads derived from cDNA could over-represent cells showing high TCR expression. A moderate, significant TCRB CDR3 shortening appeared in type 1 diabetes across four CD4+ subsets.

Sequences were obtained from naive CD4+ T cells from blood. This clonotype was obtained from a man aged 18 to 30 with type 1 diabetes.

CDR3 DNA sequence: TGTGCCAGCAGCCCCCAGCGAGGAGACCAAGAGACCCAGTACTTC. It translates to CASSPQRGDQETQYF. The rearrangement uses TRBV7-2 and TRBJ2-5; D not certain. This CDR3 is built from 15 residues. Deletions cut 5 bases from V and 0 bases from J, with 13 bases between. Germline V gives CDR1 SGHTA, CDR2 FQGNSA.